Sequencing of this T cell receptor (beta chain) was carried out in a study of blood T cell repertoires in COVID-19. The wider study: From the United States, Italy and Spain came samples of acute and convalescent COVID-19.

The CDR3 contains 15 residues. Trimming shortened V by 3 bases and J by 2 bases, and 12 bases separated the two germline ends. Germline V gene sequence: CDR1 LNHNV, CDR2 YYDKDF (reference sequence). Per the original data handling: Estimates of nucleated cell counts were drawn from the amplification of reference gene primers. Profiled with immunoSEQ multiplex PCR; TCRdb holds only in-frame clones, not every one. V, J and clone size derive from that table, while D and trimming were established from the DNA sequence. This table has around 230,000 clones, more than 70% appearing once. Material: peripheral blood. This rearrangement joins TRBV15 to TRBJ2-3; no clear D. The receptor's source is a woman aged 45-65 years with acute or convalescent COVID-19. This chain's CDR3 is CATSRRLGDTDTQYF. CDR3 DNA sequence: TGTGCCACCAGCAGGAGATTAGGAGACACAGATACGCAGTATTTT. Variable domain in full (rest from reference TRBV15 and TRBJ2-3): DAMVIQNPRYQVTQFGKPVTLSCSQTLNHNVMYWYQQKSSQAPKLLFHYYDKDFNNEADTPDNFQSRRPNTSFCFLDIRSPGLGDTAMYLCATSRRLGDTDTQYFGPGTRLTVL.